A single sample gave rise to the 27 T cell receptor beta chains below, sequenced in a study of control samples from healthy donors and cancer patients. Assay: immunoSEQ multiplex PCR; the TCRdb copy retains only in-frame clones and omits some. The repertoire has roughly 59,000 clones, more than 90% of them found once; the top ten carry 1.7%. The sequenced material came from PBMCs. The source is a man aged 40-49 years with colorectal cancer.

The genes are TRBV5-1 and TRBJ2-7; a weak D match, TRBD2 (6 bases). The CDR3 totals 14 residues. The V and J ends lost 4 bases and 5 bases respectively, with 16 bases between them. Germline CDR1 reads SGHRS; CDR2 reads YFSETQ. This chain's CDR3 is CASSPGTVKDEQYF. The CDR3 DNA reads as TGCGCCAGCAGCCCCGGGACTGTGAAGGACGAGCAGTACTTC. The whole variable domain, remainder taken from reference TRBV5-1 and TRBJ2-7, is KAGVTQTPRYLIKTRGQQVTLSCSPISGHRSVSWYQQTPGQGLQFLFEYFSETQRNKGNFPGRFSGRQFSNSRSEMNVSTLELGDSALYLCASSPGTVKDEQYFGPGTRLTVT.

The rearrangement joins TRBV15 to TRBJ2-5; no firm D call. This CDR3 contains 14 residues. V lost 3 bases and J lost 5, with 13 bases in between. Germline V gives CDR1 LNHNV, CDR2 YYDKDF (reference sequence). The CDR3 nucleotides are TGTGCCACCAGCAGGAGGAGACTGGGGGAGACCCAGTACTTC. Translating gives CATSRRRLGETQYF.

The chain joins TRBV5-6 to TRBJ1-2; D not certain. The CDR3 contains 13 residues. Germline V CDR1 and CDR2: SGHDT, YYEEEE. V was cut by 2 bases and J by 8 bases, with 13 bases left in between. This chain's CDR3 is CASSFTGWHGYTF. DNA for the CDR3: TGTGCCAGCAGCTTCACGGGTTGGCACGGCTACACCTTC.

The rearrangement uses TRBV29-1 and TRBJ1-1; perhaps TRBD1 as D (6 bases). V was cut by 4 bases and J by 8 bases, with 8 bases left in between. In germline, CDR1 is SQVTM, CDR2 ANQGSEA. The CDR3 runs 10 residues. The CDR3 loop is CSVVRGEAFF. As DNA, the CDR3 is TGCAGCGTTGTAAGGGGGGAAGCTTTCTTT.

V is TRBV7-2 and J is TRBJ1-1; no clear D. CDR3 size: 15 residues. Germline V CDR1 and CDR2: SGHTA, FQGNSA. V was shortened by 1 base and J by 10 bases, with 19 bases between the two germline ends. The CDR3 here is CASSLVNGGYRGAFF. CDR3 bases: TGTGCCAGCAGCTTAGTGAATGGAGGGTATCGCGGAGCTTTCTTT.

V is TRBV5-1 and J is TRBJ1-1; no clear D. This CDR3 is 16 amino acids long. Germline V gene sequence: CDR1 SGHRS, CDR2 YFSETQ. The germline V and J ends were trimmed by 3 bases and 0 bases, with 15 bases remaining between them. Written as DNA, the CDR3 is TGCGCCAGCAGCTCCCTTGACTCCGATTTGAACACTGAAGCTTTCTTT. It translates to CASSSLDSDLNTEAFF.

The V call is TRBV7-3, the J call TRBJ1-1; TRBD1 matches at 9 bases. V was clipped by 5 bases and J by 5 bases; unmatched bases: 6. Germline CDR1 and CDR2: SGHTA and FQGTGA. The CDR3 contains 14 residues. For the CDR3, the DNA is TGTGCCAGCAGCCCACAGGGGGCTCGGACTGAAGCTTTCTTT. It is translated as CASSPQGARTEAFF.

CDR3 sequence (DNA): TGTGCCAGCAGCTTAAAGGACAGGGGGCCGGCAGGTTCACCCCTCCACTTT. This translates into CASSLKDRGPAGSPLHF. The V gene is TRBV11-2, the J gene TRBJ1-6; 11 positions agree with TRBD1. Unmatched junction bases numbered 9, after V lost 2 bases and J lost 9 bases. Germline V CDR1 and CDR2: SGHAT, FQNNGV. This CDR3 is built from 17 residues.

This chain connects TRBV19 to TRBJ1-5, with 8 bases identical to TRBD1. Germline CDR1 LNHDA, CDR2 SQIVND (reference sequence). With V trimmed by 4 bases and J by 0 bases, 14 bases remained unmatched. The CDR3 is made up of 19 amino acids. The CDR3 region is CASSTTDRAAYDSNQPQHF. The CDR3 DNA reads TGTGCCAGTAGTACCACGGACAGGGCTGCTTATGATAGCAATCAGCCCCAGCATTTT.

The CDR3 loop reads CASSLAGADEQFF. The CDR3 DNA reads as TGTGCCAGCAGTTTGGCCGGGGCCGATGAGCAGTTCTTC. The chain carries TRBV27 and TRBJ2-1; D possibly uses TRBD1 or TRBD2 (5 bases each). CDR1 is MNHEY and CDR2 is SMNVEV in the germline V gene (reference sequence). Deletions cut 3 bases from V and 8 bases from J, with 11 bases between. The CDR3 is 13 amino acids.

The gene calls are TRBV4-2 and TRBJ2-6; TRBD2 matches at 10 bases. Germline trimming cut 0 bases from V and 3 bases from J; bases unmatched to any gene: 5. The CDR3 loop spans 18 amino acids. CDR1 and CDR2 from the germline V gene are LGHNA and YNFKEQ. This chain's CDR3 is CASSQDQRGGGGANVLTF. The DNA of the CDR3 is TGTGCCAGCAGCCAAGATCAGCGGGGGGGAGGTGGGGCCAACGTCCTGACTTTC.

The CDR3 region has the DNA TGTGCCAGCAGTTTAGTGGCCTACAATGAGCAGTTCTTC. Protein sequence: CASSLVAYNEQFF. The genes are TRBV12-3 or TRBV12-4 and TRBJ2-1; D is undetermined. Trimming stripped 1 base from V and 2 bases from J, with 3 bases between. The CDR3 extends over 13 amino acids.

The DNA for the CDR3 is TGCAGTGCAGAGGCCCAAGAGACCCAGTACTTC. This sequence encodes CSAEAQETQYF. The gene calls are TRBV20-1 and TRBJ2-5; D is uncertain. Germline V gene sequence: CDR1 DFQATT, CDR2 SNEGSKA (reference sequence). The CDR3 runs to 11 residues. The V end was cut by 6 bases, the J end by 1 base, with 6 bases between.

The chain couples TRBV2 to TRBJ2-3; 8 positions agree with TRBD1. The CDR3 loop spans 15 amino acids. Germline values: CDR1 SNHLY, CDR2 FYNNEI. The V segment lost 5 bases and the J segment 4 bases; nucleotides outside the gene matches: 8. CDR3 region: CASSSLGQGADTQYF. The CDR3 nucleotides read TGTGCCAGCAGTTCACTCGGACAGGGAGCAGATACGCAGTATTTT.

A few counts support this clone. One end of the junction fails to match germline, which may point to a read error. The V and J genes are TRBV7-9 and TRBJ2-2; 8 positions agree with TRBD2. Germline V lookup: CDR1 SEHNR, CDR2 FQNEAQ (reference sequence). There are 17 residues in the CDR3. The chain's CDR3 is CASSLAGNPKVPGELFF. The CDR3 nucleotides read TGTGCCAGCAGCCTAGCGGGCAACCCGAAAGTCCCCGGGGAGCTGTTTTTT.

V and J are TRBV7-2 and TRBJ2-1, with D tentatively TRBD2 (5 bases). This CDR3 comprises 19 residues. Trimming left V 4 bases short and J 0 bases short, with 22 bases between. Germline CDR1 is SGHTA and CDR2 is FQGNSA. CDR3 region: CASSSLPQAARLSYNEQFF. The CDR3, as DNA: TGTGCCAGCAGCTCCTTACCGCAAGCGGCACGTCTCTCCTACAATGAGCAGTTCTTC.

The chain uses TRBV3-1 (or the pseudogene TRBV3-2) and TRBJ2-7; 7 nucleotides align to TRBD1. Germline V gives CDR1 LGHDT, CDR2 YNNKEL (reference sequence). After removal of 4 bases from V and 9 bases from J, the junction contained 3 bases not matched to a gene. The CDR3 runs to 11 residues. The CDR3 DNA sequence: TGTGCCAGCAGCCCCGGGGACAGGCAGTACTTC. Amino acids: CASSPGDRQYF.

The chain has TRBV11-2 and TRBJ1-4, with 8 positions matching TRBD1. J lost 7 bases, V lost 0 bases, and 7 bases had no gene match. The CDR3 is 16 residues long. CDR1 is SGHAT, CDR2 FQNNGV, per germline. The chain's CDR3 is CASSLDRTGLGEKLFF. As DNA, the CDR3 is TGTGCCAGCAGCTTAGATCGGACAGGGTTAGGTGAAAAACTGTTTTTT. The variable domain in full, completed from reference TRBV11-2 and TRBJ1-4, reads EAGVAQSPRYKIIEKRQSVAFWCNPISGHATLYWYQQILGQGPKLLIQFQNNGVVDDSQLPKDRFSAERLKGVDSTLKIQPAKLEDSAVYLCASSLDRTGLGEKLFFGSGTQLSVL.

The J gene is TRBJ1-1, the V gene TRBV9, with D uncertain. CDR3 size: 13 residues. The V gene's germline CDR1 is SGDLS and CDR2 YYNGEE. Trimming stripped 4 bases from V and 2 bases from J, with 9 bases between. CDR3 coding DNA: TGTGCCAGCAGCCCTTATATTAACACTGAAGCTTTCTTT. Translation gives CASSPYINTEAFF.

This chain links TRBV2 with TRBJ1-2; D unclear. This CDR3 is 12 amino acids long. The germline V gene encodes CDR1 SNHLY and CDR2 FYNNEI. V lost 8 bases and J lost 4, with 11 bases in between. The CDR3 DNA is TGTGCCAGCGTAAGGGTTGGCTATGGCTACACCTTC. It is translated as CASVRVGYGYTF.

The chain is built from TRBV3-1 (or the pseudogene TRBV3-2) and TRBJ2-5, with D unclear. The CDR3 covers 13 residues. V dropped 5 bases and J dropped 7 bases, with 14 bases sitting between them. From germline, CDR1 is LGHDT and CDR2 YNNKEL (reference sequence). CDR3 residues: CASSSGPTRTQYF. The CDR3 nucleotides read TGTGCCAGCAGCTCAGGACCGACGAGGACCCAGTACTTC.

This sequence joins TRBV11-2 and TRBJ2-2; D unclear. The CDR3 sequence is 14 residues long. Germline lookup yields CDR1 SGHAT and CDR2 FQNNGV. V lost 0 bases, J lost 3 bases, and 5 bases lay in between. CDR3 amino acids: CASSLDRDTGELFF. The CDR3 bases are TGTGCCAGCAGCTTAGATAGAGACACCGGGGAGCTGTTTTTT.

The chain is built from TRBV29-1 and TRBJ2-3, with TRBD1 matching over 7 bases. From germline, CDR1 is SQVTM and CDR2 ANQGSEA. With 2 bases clipped from V and 2 bases from J, the junction kept 4 bases outside the gene matches. The CDR3 length is 14 residues. CDR3 region: CSVEIQGITDTQYF. CDR3 in DNA: TGCAGCGTTGAAATACAGGGGATCACAGATACGCAGTATTTT.

The J gene is TRBJ1-2, the V gene TRBV6-5; 9 nucleotides align to TRBD1. Per the germline V gene, CDR1 is MNHEY and CDR2 is SVGAGI. This CDR3 contains 12 residues. V was clipped by 6 bases and J by 8 bases; unmatched bases: 4. The CDR3 nucleotides read TGTGCCAGCAGGGACAGGGGAAGCGGCTACACCTTC. This gives the protein CASRDRGSGYTF.

The CDR3 region is CASSAGGANTGELFF. The CDR3 DNA follows: TGTGCCAGCTCTGCAGGGGGTGCGAACACCGGGGAGCTGTTTTTT. The rearrangement uses TRBV11-3 and TRBJ2-2; 7 bases agree with TRBD1. The CDR3 runs to 15 residues. The V and J ends lost 8 bases and 0 bases, in that order; junction bases with no gene match: 6. Germline loops: CDR1 SGHNT, CDR2 YENEEA.

The chain recombines TRBV5-1 with TRBJ1-4; D uncertain. Deletions cut 4 bases from V and 2 bases from J, with 9 bases between. Germline assignment: CDR1 SGHRS and CDR2 YFSETQ. The CDR3 has 14 amino acids. DNA of the CDR3: TGCGCCAGCAGCCAAGGAGGGACTAATGAAAAACTGTTTTTT. This gives the protein CASSQGGTNEKLFF.

The CDR3 region has the DNA TGTGCCAGCAGCTTAGGTACCGGGTTGGAGCAGTACTTC. Translated, it gives CASSLGTGLEQYF. The V gene is TRBV7-2, the J gene TRBJ2-7; D remains ambiguous. V lost 1 base and J lost 7, with 11 bases in between. This CDR3 has 13 residues. CDR1 and CDR2 (germline): SGHTA, FQGNSA.